Listed below are T cell receptor beta chains from one sample, sequenced in a study of molecular identifiers for immune sequencing clone quantification. TCRdb itself ran the PCR reads through MiXCR, one entry per CDR3 protein. Of over 600,000 distinct CDR3 sequences listed, 20% are singletons. Sample: naive CD8+ T cells from blood, with Jurkat cell RNA spiked in. Every receptor here comes from a human donor in good health. Some libraries in this study had Jurkat cell RNA spiked in. Each CDR3 is given with its conserved first and last residue. The D gene is left open where the match is weak. Clone size is stated in some rows and not others, as once, few, many or a class when expanded.

j_call d_call v_call clone_size cdr3_nt cdr3_aa
TRBJ2-7 TRBD2 TRBV20-1 many TGCAGTGCTAGAATAATAGCGGGAGGAAGGTACGAGCAGTACTTC CSARIIAGGRYEQYF
TRBJ2-1 TRBD2 TRBV7-2 many TGTGCCAGCAGTCTAACTAGCGGGGACTACAATGAGCAGTTCTTC CASSLTSGDYNEQFF
TRBJ2-2 . TRBV13 many TGTGCCAGCAGCTTAGACACGGACGGGCAGCCCGGGGAGCTGTTTTTT CASSLDTDGQPGELFF
TRBJ2-1 TRBD2 TRBV2 . TGTGCCAGCAGAACTAGCGAATCCTACAATGAGCAGTTCTTC CASRTSESYNEQFF
TRBJ1-6 . TRBV20-1 many TGCAGTGCTAGAGATCTAGACCATATTAGCTCCTATAATTCACCCCTCCACTTT CSARDLDHISSYNSPLHF
TRBJ1-2 TRBD1 TRBV7-8 many TGTGCCAGCAGCTCCAAGGGACAGAACTATGGCTACACCTTC CASSSKGQNYGYTF
TRBJ2-7 TRBD1 TRBV19 few TGTGCCAGTAGTTTGGACAGGGGGAACCCTGGCACCTACGAGCAGTACTTC CASSLDRGNPGTYEQYF
TRBJ2-3 . TRBV5-5 . TGTGCCAGCAGCATCGGAGGGAGGGGGTACACAGATACGCAGTATTTT CASSIGGRGYTDTQYF
TRBJ1-6 . TRBV3-1 many TGTGCCTCCGATGCGGGATTCTATAATTCACCCCTCCACTTT CASDAGFYNSPLHF
TRBJ2-5 . TRBV29-1 many TGCAGCAGCAAGCCGGGACCGAAGGTGGAGACCCAGTACTTC CSSKPGPKVETQYF
TRBJ2-1 TRBD2 TRBV7-3 many TGTGCCAGCAGCCCCCACGGGCTAGCGGGAGACAATGAGCAGTTCTTC CASSPHGLAGDNEQFF
TRBJ1-1 TRBD1 TRBV7-2 many TGTGCCAGCAGCTTGACAGGGGCCGCCGAAGCTTTCTTT CASSLTGAAEAFF
TRBJ2-2 TRBD1 TRBV7-9 many TGTGCCAGCAGCTTGGGACAGGGCCACACCGGGGAGCTGTTTTTT CASSLGQGHTGELFF
TRBJ2-3 . TRBV19 many TGTGCCAGTAGTAACTTCGGGACGGACGTTGGTGATACGCAGTATTTT CASSNFGTDVGDTQYF
TRBJ2-5 TRBD1 TRBV5-1 few TGCGCCAGCAGCTTCGACAGGGGCGGGGAGACCCAGTACTTC CASSFDRGGETQYF
TRBJ2-2 . TRBV12-3/TRBV12-4 many TGTGCCAGCAGTTTAGGAGGAAACACCGGGGAGCTGTTTTTT CASSLGGNTGELFF
TRBJ2-2 . TRBV24-1 . TGTGCCACCAGTATGAACGGGGAGCTGTTTTTT CATSMNGELFF
TRBJ2-3 . TRBV7-6 many TGTGCCAGCAGCTTAAATGGGGGCCCGCTGACAGATACGCAGTATTTT CASSLNGGPLTDTQYF
TRBJ2-7 . TRBV10-3 many TGTGCCATCAGTGAGTCGGGGGCACCGGGCTCCTACGAGCAGTACTTC CAISESGAPGSYEQYF
TRBJ2-7 TRBD1 TRBV28 many TGTGCCAGCAGTCCACGACAGGGCCTAGTGTACGAGCAGTACTTC CASSPRQGLVYEQYF